A single sample gave rise to the 11 T cell receptor beta chains below, sequenced in a study of vaccination and CD4 T cells after COVID-19. Cultured CD4+ T-cell DNA underwent Oncomine TCR Beta short-read sequencing. TCRdb re-called the PCR reads with MiXCR, one entry per CDR3 protein. The data hold about 20,000 distinct CDR3 sequences, with 47% observed a single time. These TCRs are of unknown antigen specificity. Treatment: roughly 10-day PBMC culture with coronavirus spike peptide pools or control peptides (ViraFEST assay). The source was CD4+ T cells from blood, cultured in vitro, collected before SARS-CoV-2 vaccination. The receptors derive from a human donor who had recovered from COVID-19.

The chain uses TRBV5-6 and TRBJ2-6, with TRBD1 identical over 9 bases. The germline CDR1 and CDR2 sequences are SGHDT and YYEEEE. The V segment lost 4 bases and the J segment 4 bases; nucleotides outside the gene matches: 6. CDR3 size: 16 residues. CDR3 sequence: CASSNGTGYGANVLTF. In DNA, the CDR3 is TGTGCCAGCAGCAACGGGACAGGGTACGGGGCCAACGTCCTGACTTTC.

The CDR3 loop reads CASRGVTGILNQPQHF. The CDR3 DNA reads as TGTGCCAGCAGAGGAGTGACAGGGATTCTCAATCAGCCCCAGCATTTT. The rearrangement uses TRBV6-2 or TRBV6-3 and TRBJ1-5, with 7 bases that match TRBD1. From germline, CDR1 is MNHEY and CDR2 SVGEGT. V lost 6 bases to trimming and J lost 3 bases; unmatched junction nucleotides: 11. The CDR3 covers 16 residues.

The CDR3 DNA reads TGTGCCAGCAGGCCAGACCAGCATGAGCAGTTCTTC. The encoded protein is CASRPDQHEQFF. The rearrangement uses TRBV11-2 and TRBJ2-1, with D unclear. The V end was cut by 6 bases, the J end by 8 bases, with 11 bases between. This CDR3 is built from 12 residues. Looked up from germline, CDR1 is SGHAT and CDR2 is FQNNGV.

This sequence joins TRBV4-1 and TRBJ2-2; 11 nucleotides agree with TRBD1. V was clipped by 8 bases and J by 4 bases; unmatched bases: 6. Germline V gene sequence: CDR1 MGHRA, CDR2 YSYEKL. The CDR3 extends over 15 amino acids. CDR3 DNA sequence: TGCGCCAGCGCCATGGGACAGGGGGTCACCGGGGAGCTGTTTTTT. Translation: CASAMGQGVTGELFF.

This clonotype was counted a few times. The chain recombines TRBV5-1 with TRBJ1-2; TRBD1 matches at 10 bases. After removal of 0 bases from V and 6 bases from J, the junction contained 5 bases not matched to a gene. Germline assignment: CDR1 SGHRS and CDR2 YFSETQ. There are 15 residues in the CDR3. The CDR3 DNA sequence: TGCGCCAGCAGCTTGGTCATGGGACAGGGGCATGGCTACACCTTC. Protein: CASSLVMGQGHGYTF.

This clonotype has just a few counts. The DNA of the CDR3 is TGTGCCAGCAGCTTAGTGGAAGATACGCAGTATTTT. Its protein is CASSLVEDTQYF. This chain uses TRBV7-9 with TRBJ2-3; D not resolved. CDR3 length equals 12 residues. V lost 1 base to trimming and J lost 5 bases, with 4 bases between them. The germline CDR1 and CDR2 sequences are SEHNR and FQNEAQ (reference sequence). The complete variable domain, with remaining parts taken from reference TRBV7-9 and TRBJ2-3, reads DTGVSQNPRHKITKRGQNVTFRCDPISEHNRLYWYRQTLGQGPEFLTYFQNEAQLEKSRLLSDRFSAERPKGSFSTLEIQRTEQGDSAMYLCASSLVEDTQYFGPGTRLTVL.

The rearrangement links TRBV19 to TRBJ1-2, with 9 bases fitting TRBD1. The V gene's germline CDR1 is LNHDA and CDR2 SQIVND (reference sequence). With V trimmed by 3 bases and J by 6 bases, 8 bases remained unmatched. The CDR3 runs to 15 residues. The CDR3 region has the DNA TGTGCCAGTAGTATTTTCGGGACAGGGAGCAATGGCTACACCTTC. Its protein product is CASSIFGTGSNGYTF.

The chain couples TRBV5-4 to TRBJ2-5, with 7 positions matching TRBD2. The trim removed 1 base at V and 0 bases at J, leaving 3 bases unmatched. Germline V gene data show CDR1 as SGHNT and CDR2 as YYREEE (reference sequence). The CDR3 has 15 residues. The DNA for the CDR3 is TGTGCCAGCAGCTTGTCCGGGGGGAACCAAGAGACCCAGTACTTC. This codes for CASSLSGGNQETQYF.

This clonotype was counted only a few times. The gene calls are TRBV6-5 and TRBJ1-2, with no clear D. Trimming cost V 4 bases and J 5 bases, with 5 bases left between them. There are 11 residues in the CDR3. In germline, CDR1 is MNHEY, CDR2 SVGAGI. DNA of the CDR3: TGTGCCAGCAGTTTTAGTTATGGCTACACCTTC. Protein product: CASSFSYGYTF.

This rearrangement joins TRBV6-1 to TRBJ1-1; D not certain. V gave up 7 bases and J gave up 11 bases, with 14 bases separating them. Germline lookup yields CDR1 MNHNS and CDR2 SASEGT. The CDR3 contains 11 residues. The CDR3 nucleotides read TGTGCCAGCACCCGGGGAGGGTTGGCTTTCTTT. Encoded protein: CASTRGGLAFF.

Only a few counts were recorded for this clonotype. V usage is TRBV5-4 and J usage is TRBJ1-2; 8 bases match TRBD1. The CDR3 consists of 14 residues. Germline V gives CDR1 SGHNT, CDR2 YYREEE (reference sequence). Unmatched junction bases numbered 7, after V lost 4 bases and J lost 5 bases. The CDR3 DNA is TGTGCCAGCAGCCGACAGGGGATCGATTATGGCTACACCTTC. Residues: CASSRQGIDYGYTF.